The 24 T cell receptor beta chains given below trace back to one sample, sequenced in a study of cytomegalovirus exposure and HLA in healthy donors. Produced via immunoSEQ multiplex PCR; TCRdb's table is partial and in-frame only. The sample has around 200,000 clones; about 91% are singletons. The sequencing sample was made of PBMCs. The receptor source for this set is a woman younger than 30 in good health and CMV-seronegative.

The rearrangement links TRBV2 to TRBJ1-3; maybe TRBD1 (5 bases). Germline V gene sequence: CDR1 SNHLY, CDR2 FYNNEI. Trimming left V 7 bases short and J 0 bases short, with 19 bases between. The CDR3 runs 17 residues. CDR3 protein: CASTQQGPRNSGNTIYF. DNA of the CDR3: TGTGCCAGCACACAGCAGGGCCCGAGGAACTCTGGAAACACCATATATTTT.

This chain uses TRBV25-1 with TRBJ2-5, with unresolved D. Germline CDR1 reads MGHDK; CDR2 reads SYGVNS. The CDR3 is 12 residues long. With 6 bases removed from V and 2 bases from J, the gap between germline ends came to 7 bases. The CDR3 here is CASRGVQETQYF. As DNA, the CDR3 is TGTGCCAGCAGAGGAGTTCAAGAGACCCAGTACTTC.

The rearrangement uses TRBV5-1 and TRBJ2-1; TRBD2 agrees at 11 bases. The CDR3 sequence is 17 residues long. The trim removed 0 bases at V and 7 bases at J, leaving 9 bases unmatched. Germline loops: CDR1 SGHRS, CDR2 YFSETQ. CDR3 DNA sequence: TGCGCCAGCAGCTTGGGGCTAGCGGGAGGCAACCCGAATGAGCAGTTCTTC. Protein product: CASSLGLAGGNPNEQFF.

The table lists this clone with a count of one. The chain recombines TRBV29-1 with TRBJ2-7; possible D gene TRBD1, 6 bases. Between the trimmed V and J ends, which lost 5 bases and 6 bases, there was a span of 17 bases. CDR1 is SQVTM, CDR2 ANQGSEA, per germline. The length of the CDR3 is 13 residues. The CDR3 nucleotides are TGCAGCGTTTATAGAGCAGGGGTGGGCGAGCAGTACTTC. As protein: CSVYRAGVGEQYF.

This chain connects TRBV5-6 to TRBJ2-7; 9 nucleotides match TRBD1. V was pared by 0 bases and J by 4 bases, with 8 bases of the junction left unmatched. This CDR3 has 16 residues. Germline assignment: CDR1 SGHDT and CDR2 YYEEEE. CDR3 DNA: TGTGCCAGCAGCTTGGAAAGAAACAGGGGGCAGTACGAGCAGTACTTC. This codes for CASSLERNRGQYEQYF.

The chain is built from TRBV6-1 and TRBJ2-7; 16 bases map to TRBD2. V was clipped by 0 bases and J by 5 bases; unmatched bases: 7. CDR1 is MNHNS and CDR2 is SASEGT in the germline V gene. The CDR3 runs 18 residues. The CDR3, as DNA: TGTGCCAGCAGTGAAGCGCTCGGGACTAGCGGGAGGGGCCACGAGCAGTACTTC. This gives the protein CASSEALGTSGRGHEQYF.

The chain carries TRBV18 and TRBJ2-5; D is perhaps TRBD1 (6 bases). Germline CDR1 KGHSH, CDR2 LQKENI. CDR3 length equals 14 residues. Trimming cost V 5 bases and J 1 base, with 11 bases left between them. DNA for the CDR3: TGTGCCAGCTCAAGCACAGGGCCCCAAGAGACCCAGTACTTC. It specifies CASSSTGPQETQYF.

The chain joins TRBV15 to TRBJ2-2, with 12 nucleotides matching TRBD2. V lost 6 bases and J lost 6; bases outside the gene matches: 5. CDR3 length: 15 residues. Germline CDR1 reads LNHNV; CDR2 reads YYDKDF (reference sequence). CDR3 bases: TGTGCCACCAGATCTAGCGGGAGGGCCGCCGGGGAGCTGTTTTTT. Translation: CATRSSGRAAGELFF. The whole variable domain, remainder taken from reference TRBV15 and TRBJ2-2, is DAMVIQNPRYQVTQFGKPVTLSCSQTLNHNVMYWYQQKSSQAPKLLFHYYDKDFNNEADTPDNFQSRRPNTSFCFLDIRSPGLGDTAMYLCATRSSGRAAGELFFGEGSRLTVL.

This chain links TRBV27 with TRBJ2-2; a possible D gene is TRBD2 (5 bases). Per the germline V gene, CDR1 is MNHEY and CDR2 is SMNVEV (reference sequence). This CDR3 region has 17 residues. V was trimmed by 2 bases and J by 4 bases, leaving 17 bases between them. The chain's CDR3 is CASSLEGRFKSTGELFF. In DNA, the CDR3 is TGTGCCAGCAGTTTAGAGGGCAGGTTCAAGTCCACCGGGGAGCTGTTTTTT.

This chain links TRBV7-9 with TRBJ1-1; D might be TRBD1 (6 bases). The CDR3 covers 16 residues. V lost 5 bases to trimming and J lost 1 base, with 17 bases between them. Germline V gene lookup returns CDR1 SEHNR and CDR2 FQNEAQ (reference sequence). In nucleotides, the CDR3 is TGTGCCAGCAGCCCCCCGCCGGGACACAAGAACACTGAAGCTTTCTTT. Residues: CASSPPPGHKNTEAFF.

The rearrangement links TRBV9 to TRBJ2-3, with TRBD2 matching over 12 bases. The CDR3 consists of 14 residues. The V segment lost 6 bases and the J segment 5 bases; nucleotides outside the gene matches: 4. CDR1 SGDLS and CDR2 YYNGEE come from the germline V gene. CDR3 bases: TGTGCCAGCAACCCGGGACTAGCGGGAGATACGCAGTATTTT. The encoded protein is CASNPGLAGDTQYF. Full variable domain (remainder filled in from reference TRBV9 and TRBJ2-3): DSGVTQTPKHLITATGQRVTLRCSPRSGDLSVYWYQQSLDQGLQFLIQYYNGEERAKGNILERFSAQQFPDLHSELNLSSLELGDSALYFCASNPGLAGDTQYFGPGTRLTVL.

The chain has TRBV2 and TRBJ1-1; weak D call: TRBD1 (5 bases). Trimming shortened V by 5 bases and J by 3 bases, and 13 bases separated the two germline ends. The CDR3 is made up of 14 amino acids. Germline CDR1 is SNHLY and CDR2 is FYNNEI. The CDR3 spells CASSTGDDDTEAFF. Written as DNA, the CDR3 is TGTGCCAGCAGTACAGGTGACGACGACACTGAAGCTTTCTTT.

This clone was detected a few times. This chain uses TRBV7-2 with TRBJ2-7; TRBD2 might be the D (5 bases). Per germline, CDR1 SGHTA and CDR2 FQGNSA. The CDR3 length is 14 residues. Trimming cost V 0 bases and J 3 bases, with 9 bases left between them. CDR3 loop: CASSLAPGSYEQYF. The CDR3 coding sequence is TGTGCCAGCAGCTTAGCTCCGGGGAGCTACGAGCAGTACTTC.

This clone occurred a few times. The CDR3 loop is CASTRIGAYEQYF. CDR3 nucleotides: TGCGCCAGCACCAGAATAGGGGCCTACGAGCAGTACTTC. This chain uses TRBV10-2 with TRBJ2-7, with D possibly matching TRBD1 (5 bases). Germline assignment: CDR1 WSHSY and CDR2 SAAADI. The CDR3 is made up of 13 amino acids. The V and J ends lost 7 bases and 2 bases respectively, with 12 bases between them.

The chain employs TRBV28 and TRBJ1-5; maybe TRBD1 (5 bases). Germline CDR1 and CDR2: MDHEN and SYDVKM. With 3 bases removed from V and 0 bases from J, the gap between germline ends came to 12 bases. The CDR3 length is 16 residues. CDR3 in DNA: TGTGCCAGCAGTTTCCCGGGCAGGGATAGCAATCAGCCCCAGCATTTT. Amino acid sequence: CASSFPGRDSNQPQHF.

The chain recombines TRBV30 with TRBJ2-7; D might be TRBD1 (6 bases). Germline CDR1 reads GTSNPN; CDR2 reads SVGIG (reference sequence). The ends were cut back, 6 bases at V and 6 bases at J, with 15 bases in the middle. CDR3 length: 12 residues. The CDR3 loop reads CACTTGTREQYF. The CDR3 region has the DNA TGTGCCTGTACGACTGGGACACGCGAGCAGTACTTC.

The rearrangement links TRBV5-1 to TRBJ2-3; D gene ambiguous. This CDR3 contains 16 residues. Germline V CDR1 and CDR2: SGHRS, YFSETQ. Trimming left V 4 bases short and J 0 bases short, with 15 bases between. This CDR3 reads CASSPSQAQSTDTQYF. The CDR3 bases are TGCGCCAGCAGCCCCAGCCAAGCGCAAAGCACAGATACGCAGTATTTT.

This clone has only one observation. The V gene is TRBV27, the J gene TRBJ2-2; possibly TRBD2 for D (5 bases). From germline, CDR1 is MNHEY and CDR2 SMNVEV (reference sequence). Trimming stripped 2 bases from V and 2 bases from J, with 9 bases between. The CDR3 is 15 residues long. The CDR3: CASSLRLANTGELFF. In nucleotides, the CDR3 is TGTGCCAGCAGTTTAAGGCTAGCCAACACCGGGGAGCTGTTTTTT.

The chain uses TRBV18 and TRBJ2-4; 7 nucleotides align to TRBD1. The CDR3 consists of 15 residues. From germline, CDR1 is KGHSH and CDR2 LQKENI. The V segment lost 1 base and the J segment 10 bases; nucleotides outside the gene matches: 10. CDR3 amino acids: CASSPLQGSGRIQYF. The CDR3 nucleotides are TGTGCCAGCTCACCACTACAGGGGTCGGGAAGGATTCAGTACTTC.

The chain joins TRBV27 to TRBJ2-2, with a weak D call TRBD1 (6 bases). CDR1 is MNHEY and CDR2 is SMNVEV in the germline V gene (reference sequence). This CDR3 is 15 amino acids long. V lost 4 bases to trimming and J lost 1 base, with 10 bases between them. Written as DNA, the CDR3 is TGTGCCAGCAGTTCTCAGGGGTTGAACACCGGGGAGCTGTTTTTT. This gives the protein CASSSQGLNTGELFF.

The chain carries TRBV27 and TRBJ2-2; weak D call: TRBD2 (6 bases). Trimming pared 4 bases from V and 5 bases from J, leaving 17 bases between. Germline-derived CDR1 and CDR2 are MNHEY and SMNVEV (reference sequence). This CDR3 region has 16 residues. The CDR3 spells CASSSQGGGPTGELFF. CDR3 coding DNA: TGTGCCAGCAGTTCTCAGGGCGGAGGGCCGACCGGGGAGCTGTTTTTT.

The chain couples TRBV30 to TRBJ2-2; D is possibly TRBD1 (5 bases). CDR1 is GTSNPN, CDR2 SVGIG, per germline (reference sequence). This CDR3 spans 14 amino acids. Trimming took 0 bases from V and 7 from J, leaving 12 bases between them. The DNA of the CDR3 is TGTGCCTGGAGTGTAGGGGTGGGCCTCGGGGAGCTGTTTTTT. Encoded protein: CAWSVGVGLGELFF.

This CDR3 is CASSELGGAGGRFGYTF. The DNA of the CDR3 is TGTGCCAGCAGTGAACTAGGTGGGGCAGGGGGTCGATTTGGCTACACCTTC. The chain has TRBV25-1 and TRBJ1-2, with 7 bases lining up with TRBD1. CDR1 and CDR2 from the germline V gene are MGHDK and SYGVNS. Germline trimming cut 2 bases from V and 7 bases from J; bases unmatched to any gene: 16. CDR3 size: 17 residues.

This clone was seen a handful of times. The chain joins TRBV27 to TRBJ1-5; D is uncertain. The CDR3 consists of 14 residues. Germline assignment: CDR1 MNHEY and CDR2 SMNVEV (reference sequence). Trimming removed 2 bases from V and 9 bases from J, with 14 bases in between. CDR3 loop: CASSLAGSGRPQHF. As DNA, the CDR3 is TGTGCCAGCAGTTTAGCCGGGTCGGGTCGGCCCCAGCATTTT.